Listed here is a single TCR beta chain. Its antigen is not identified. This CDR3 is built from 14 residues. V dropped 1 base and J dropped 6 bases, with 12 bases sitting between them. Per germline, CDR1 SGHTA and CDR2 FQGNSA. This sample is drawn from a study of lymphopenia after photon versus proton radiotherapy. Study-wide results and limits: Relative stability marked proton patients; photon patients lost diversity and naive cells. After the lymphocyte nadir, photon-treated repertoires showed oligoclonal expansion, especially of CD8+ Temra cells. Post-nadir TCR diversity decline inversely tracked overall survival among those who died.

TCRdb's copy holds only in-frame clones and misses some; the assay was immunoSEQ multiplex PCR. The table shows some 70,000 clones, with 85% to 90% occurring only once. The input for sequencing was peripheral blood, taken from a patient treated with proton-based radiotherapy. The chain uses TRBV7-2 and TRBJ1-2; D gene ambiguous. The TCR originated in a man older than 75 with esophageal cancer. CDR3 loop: CASSLVGLGNGYTF. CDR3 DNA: TGTGCCAGCAGCTTAGTTGGTCTAGGGAATGGCTACACCTTC.